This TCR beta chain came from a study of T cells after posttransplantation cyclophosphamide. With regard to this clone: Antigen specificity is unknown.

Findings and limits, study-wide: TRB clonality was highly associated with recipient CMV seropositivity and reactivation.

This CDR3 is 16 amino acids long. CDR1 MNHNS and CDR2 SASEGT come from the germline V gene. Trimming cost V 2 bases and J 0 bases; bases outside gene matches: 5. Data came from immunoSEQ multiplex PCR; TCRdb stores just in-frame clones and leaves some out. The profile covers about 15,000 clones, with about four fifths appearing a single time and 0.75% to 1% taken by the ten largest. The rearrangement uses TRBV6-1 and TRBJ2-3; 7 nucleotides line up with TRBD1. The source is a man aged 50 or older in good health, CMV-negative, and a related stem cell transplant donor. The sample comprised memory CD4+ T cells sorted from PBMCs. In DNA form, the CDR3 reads TGTGCCAGCAGTGAAAGGGGGCTGACTAGCACAGATACGCAGTATTTT. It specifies CASSERGLTSTDTQYF.